These 4 T cell receptor beta chains were all obtained from the same sample, sequenced in a study of OX40 agonist ivuxolimab in advanced cancers. Libraries were prepared by immunoSEQ multiplex PCR; TCRdb keeps only in-frame clonotypes and omits some of them. Among around 46,000 clones listed, about 88% were seen once. Sequences were derived from CD4+ or CD8+ T cells sorted from blood, sampled in a trial of the OX40 agonist ivuxolimab. The source is an adult with an advanced solid tumor such as melanoma, head and neck, liver or kidney cancer.

The gene calls are TRBV7-2 and TRBJ1-1; TRBD1 might be the D (6 bases). The CDR3 sequence is 14 residues long. The V end was cut by 1 base, the J end by 7 bases, with 13 bases between. CDR1 is SGHTA and CDR2 is FQGNSA in the germline V gene. The CDR3 sequence is CASSLGEIQGEAFF. The CDR3 DNA reads as TGTGCCAGCAGCTTAGGGGAGATACAGGGTGAAGCTTTCTTT.

This chain uses TRBV18 with TRBJ2-1; possibly TRBD1 or TRBD2 for D (5 bases each). There are 15 residues in the CDR3. V was clipped by 6 bases and J by 2 bases, with 14 bases between them. Germline-derived CDR1 and CDR2 are KGHSH and LQKENI. The CDR3, as DNA: TGTGCCAGCTCTCCCGGGACGCGGACCTACAATGAGCAGTTCTTC. Translated, it gives CASSPGTRTYNEQFF.

The V gene is TRBV7-9, the J gene TRBJ2-2; 15 nucleotides line up with TRBD2. CDR3 length: 15 residues. The germline V gene has CDR1 SEHNR and CDR2 FQNEAQ (reference sequence). Trimming cost V 4 bases and J 7 bases; bases outside gene matches: 1. The CDR3 here is CASSWTSGRVGELFF. CDR3 nucleotide sequence: TGTGCCAGCAGCTGGACTAGCGGGAGGGTCGGGGAGCTGTTTTTT.

The chain employs TRBV11-2 and TRBJ2-3; D is uncertain. The V end was cut by 5 bases, the J end by 4 bases, with 16 bases between. CDR3 length: 15 amino acids. CDR1 SGHAT and CDR2 FQNNGV come from the germline V gene. The CDR3 sequence is CASSVSYSRPDTQYF. In DNA, the CDR3 is TGTGCCAGCAGCGTTTCGTATTCTCGGCCAGATACGCAGTATTTT.